This T cell receptor beta chain was captured by sequencing in a study of T-cell memory formation after mild COVID-19. The study, taken as a whole, reports: Memory sampled before infection contained some responding clones, suggesting cross-reactive memory joined. While clones contracting from day 15 to 85 were balanced between CD4 and CD8, later expanders leaned CD4+. Contracting clones localized mainly to CM and EM when CD4+ and mainly to EMRA when CD8+.

This clonotype was recorded only once. Its antigen is as yet unknown. The 5'RACE method, run with constant-segment primers, produced TCR alpha and TCR beta cDNA libraries (carrying sample barcodes and UMIs). MiXCR, applied by TCRdb to the 5' RACE reads, yields one record per CDR3 protein. The profile shows about 190,000 distinct CDR3 sequences, about 27% of them singletons. This receptor was obtained from an adult woman who had mild COVID-19 (a few samples of this study predate the infection). Cell type and time point are not known. Sequences were obtained from PBMCs or a T cell subset sorted from them (not recorded which).

CDR3 region: CASSKRESGTDTQYF. CDR3 nucleotide sequence: TGTGCCAGCAGCAAGCGGGAGAGTGGCACAGATACGCAGTATTTT. This chain connects TRBV2 to TRBJ2-3, with 8 bases lining up with TRBD2. The CDR3 consists of 15 residues. CDR1 and CDR2 from the germline V gene are SNHLY and FYNNEI. With V trimmed by 6 bases and J by 1 base, 6 bases remained unmatched.